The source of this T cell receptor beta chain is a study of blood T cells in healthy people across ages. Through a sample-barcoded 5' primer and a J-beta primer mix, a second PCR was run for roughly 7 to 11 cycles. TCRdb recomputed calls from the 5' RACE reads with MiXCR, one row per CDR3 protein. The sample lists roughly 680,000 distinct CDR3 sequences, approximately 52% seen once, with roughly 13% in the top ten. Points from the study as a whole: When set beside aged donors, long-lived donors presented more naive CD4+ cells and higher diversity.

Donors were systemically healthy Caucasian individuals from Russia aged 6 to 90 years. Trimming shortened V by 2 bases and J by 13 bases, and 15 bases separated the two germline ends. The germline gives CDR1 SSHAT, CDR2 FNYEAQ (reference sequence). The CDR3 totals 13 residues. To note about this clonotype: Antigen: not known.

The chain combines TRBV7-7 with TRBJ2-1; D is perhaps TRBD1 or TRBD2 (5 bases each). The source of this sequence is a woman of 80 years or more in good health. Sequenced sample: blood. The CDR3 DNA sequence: TGTGCCAGCAGCTTACAGGGACGGCTCTCTCAGTTCTTC. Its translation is CASSLQGRLSQFF.